Below, 23 T cell receptor beta chains from the same sample are listed, as sequenced in a study of cytomegalovirus exposure and HLA in healthy donors. The primer mix had 60 Vbeta and 13 Jbeta primers. Method: immunoSEQ multiplex PCR; TCRdb's copy keeps in-frame clones and lacks some. The sample lists 100,000 to 150,000 clones; 55% to 80% were seen once. Sequenced sample: PBMCs. The receptors shown here come from a woman aged 40 to 50 in good health and CMV-seronegative.

The chain has TRBV23-1 and TRBJ2-1; D call uncertain. TRBV23-1 is identified as an open reading frame with a role that is uncertain. The V end was cut by 3 bases, the J end by 2 bases, with 8 bases between. CDR3 length: 14 residues. The CDR3 loop reads CASSHVTAYNEQFF. For the CDR3, the DNA is TGCGCCAGCAGTCATGTTACAGCCTACAATGAGCAGTTCTTC.

This chain joins TRBV18 and TRBJ2-4; weak D call: TRBD2 (6 bases). V lost 4 bases, J lost 9 bases, and 7 bases lay in between. The V gene's germline CDR1 is KGHSH and CDR2 LQKENI. The CDR3 length is 11 residues. This CDR3 is CASSLGGIQYF. DNA of the CDR3: TGTGCCAGCTCACTCGGGGGCATTCAGTACTTC.

The genes are TRBV4-2 and TRBJ2-1, with D perhaps TRBD1 (6 bases). The ends were cut back, 1 base at V and 14 bases at J, with 18 bases in the middle. Germline CDR1 is LGHNA and CDR2 is YNFKEQ. This CDR3 is built from 14 residues. The CDR3 reads CASSQGGTLSTEFF. CDR3 nucleotide sequence: TGTGCCAGCAGCCAAGGGGGGACACTATCTACGGAGTTCTTC.

This chain uses TRBV6-6 with TRBJ1-5; no definite D call. Germline CDR1 is MNHNY and CDR2 is SVGAGI (reference sequence). V lost 6 bases and J 2 bases, leaving 14 bases between the germline ends. CDR3 length: 15 residues. CDR3 residues: CASSQAGKGNQPQHF. The CDR3 bases are TGTGCCAGCAGCCAAGCGGGGAAGGGCAATCAGCCCCAGCATTTT.

The chain has TRBV19 and TRBJ2-7; D is possibly TRBD1 (5 bases). The CDR3 runs 15 residues. The germline V gene encodes CDR1 LNHDA and CDR2 SQIVND (reference sequence). The V gene lost 4 bases and the J gene lost 3 bases, with 16 bases spanning the gap. Here the CDR3 DNA reads TGTGCCAGTAGTACACAGGATTTGCCCTACTACGAGCAGTACTTC. Residues: CASSTQDLPYYEQYF.

V and J are TRBV2 and TRBJ2-7, with D maybe TRBD1 (6 bases). Looked up from germline, CDR1 is SNHLY and CDR2 is FYNNEI. The germline V and J ends were trimmed by 4 bases and 6 bases, with 10 bases remaining between them. This CDR3 has 12 residues. The CDR3 nucleotides are TGTGCCAGCAGTGGGTCAGGGGCCGAGCAGTACTTC. It translates to CASSGSGAEQYF.

The chain is built from TRBV6-5 and TRBJ2-1; weak D call: TRBD2 (7 bases). V was cut by 6 bases and J by 9 bases, with 15 bases left in between. Germline V gene lookup returns CDR1 MNHEY and CDR2 SVGAGI. The CDR3 has 13 residues. The CDR3 DNA is TGTGCCAGCAGAGGGGGAGGGTCGAGTGAGCAGTTCTTC. This translates into CASRGGGSSEQFF.

The chain combines TRBV9 with TRBJ2-3; D not certain. Trimming took 0 bases from V and 5 from J, leaving 7 bases between them. The CDR3 sequence is 13 residues long. CDR1 is SGDLS and CDR2 is YYNGEE in the germline V gene. CDR3 DNA: TGTGCCAGCAGCGTAGGATGGCAAGATACGCAGTATTTT. As protein: CASSVGWQDTQYF.

This chain joins TRBV5-6 and TRBJ1-5; TRBD1 might be the D (5 bases). This CDR3 contains 14 residues. The germline V gene encodes CDR1 SGHDT and CDR2 YYEEEE. V shed 4 bases and J shed 3 bases, with 11 bases lying between them. The CDR3 nucleotides read TGTGCCAGCAGCCGGGGGGGACTCAATCAGCCCCAGCATTTT. This sequence encodes CASSRGGLNQPQHF.

The chain combines TRBV19 with TRBJ2-7; a weak D match, TRBD2 (5 bases). The CDR3 runs 15 residues. The V gene lost 5 bases and the J gene lost 2 bases, with 16 bases spanning the gap. Germline V gives CDR1 LNHDA, CDR2 SQIVND (reference sequence). CDR3 residues: CASSPQGEGPYEQYF. The DNA for the CDR3 is TGTGCCAGTAGTCCCCAAGGCGAGGGCCCCTACGAGCAGTACTTC.

This chain connects TRBV11-2 to TRBJ1-2, with 8 bases that match TRBD1. The length of the CDR3 is 14 residues. In germline, CDR1 is SGHAT, CDR2 FQNNGV. Germline trimming cut 5 bases from V and 6 bases from J; bases unmatched to any gene: 8. The DNA of the CDR3 is TGTGCCAGCAGCCCGTCCGACAGGGGAGATGGCTACACCTTC. This encodes CASSPSDRGDGYTF.

The chain combines TRBV25-1 with TRBJ2-3, with D possibly matching TRBD1 (6 bases). CDR3 size: 17 residues. Trimming stripped 6 bases from V and 0 bases from J, with 19 bases between. Germline V gene lookup returns CDR1 MGHDK and CDR2 SYGVNS. CDR3 sequence: CASSSPSGQSSTDTQYF. The CDR3 region has the DNA TGTGCCAGCAGCTCCCCCAGCGGACAGTCTAGCACAGATACGCAGTATTTT.

The chain has TRBV4-1 and TRBJ1-5; a weak D match, TRBD1 (6 bases). Germline assignment: CDR1 MGHRA and CDR2 YSYEKL. The CDR3 has 14 residues. The V end lost 1 base, the J end lost 6 bases, and 10 bases lay between the germline ends. CDR3 nucleotide sequence: TGCGCCAGCAGCCAAGCTCAGGGGATTCAGCCCCAGCATTTT. As protein: CASSQAQGIQPQHF.

The chain carries TRBV4-1 and TRBJ2-2; 8 nucleotides line up with TRBD1. Germline CDR1 MGHRA, CDR2 YSYEKL. The V gene end was trimmed by 4 bases and the J gene end by 4 bases; junction bases not matched to a gene: 11. This CDR3 contains 17 residues. This chain's CDR3 is CASSLRQGQRSTGELFF. For the CDR3, the DNA is TGCGCCAGCAGCCTTAGACAGGGGCAACGAAGCACCGGGGAGCTGTTTTTT.

This chain links TRBV6-5 with TRBJ2-6; D unclear. CDR3 size: 15 residues. Trimming left V 5 bases short and J 0 bases short, with 8 bases between. Looked up from germline, CDR1 is MNHEY and CDR2 is SVGAGI. The CDR3 nucleotides read TGTGCCAGCAGTCGACTGGTCTCTGGGGCCAACGTCCTGACTTTC. Translating gives CASSRLVSGANVLTF.

The chain uses TRBV7-6 and TRBJ1-1; the match to TRBD1 covers 9 bases. Germline loops: CDR1 SGHVS, CDR2 FNYEAQ. The CDR3 spans 15 residues. Germline trimming cut 4 bases from V and 6 bases from J; bases unmatched to any gene: 9. CDR3 nucleotides: TGTGCCAGCAGCTACGGGACAGGGTATAGTCCTGAAGCTTTCTTT. Translating it yields CASSYGTGYSPEAFF.

This clone was recorded many times. This chain connects TRBV4-1 to TRBJ1-4; tentative D call: TRBD1 (6 bases). The germline V and J ends were trimmed by 3 bases and 3 bases, with 17 bases remaining between them. The CDR3 contains 17 residues. The germline CDR1 and CDR2 sequences are MGHRA and YSYEKL. CDR3: CASSQGRGGIANEKLFF. DNA of the CDR3: TGCGCCAGCAGCCAGGGCCGGGGGGGCATCGCTAATGAAAAACTGTTTTTT.

The chain employs TRBV6-1 and TRBJ1-2; 7 bases match TRBD1. Germline V gene sequence: CDR1 MNHNS, CDR2 SASEGT. This CDR3 is 13 amino acids long. The V gene end was trimmed by 4 bases and the J gene end by 4 bases; junction bases not matched to a gene: 3. The CDR3 nucleotides read TGTGCCAGCAGTGGGGGACAGATCTATGGCTACACCTTC. Translation gives CASSGGQIYGYTF.

The chain couples TRBV7-2 to TRBJ1-1; the D is unclear. The CDR3 runs to 14 residues. The V end lost 2 bases, the J end lost 1 base, and 8 bases lay between the germline ends. CDR1 is SGHTA and CDR2 is FQGNSA in the germline V gene. CDR3 nucleotide sequence: TGTGCCAGCAGCTTAAGAGCGGCGAACACTGAAGCTTTCTTT. Encoded protein: CASSLRAANTEAFF.

The gene calls are TRBV19 and TRBJ1-5, with 8 bases matching TRBD1. This CDR3 spans 14 amino acids. V shed 5 bases, J shed 3 bases, and the junction held 3 bases outside the gene matches. The V gene's germline CDR1 is LNHDA and CDR2 SQIVND (reference sequence). CDR3 residues: CASSARGPNQPQHF. CDR3 coding DNA: TGTGCCAGTAGTGCCAGGGGGCCCAATCAGCCCCAGCATTTT.

There are a few counts of this clone. The chain has TRBV28 and TRBJ2-5, with a possible D match to TRBD1 (5 bases). CDR1 is MDHEN and CDR2 is SYDVKM in the germline V gene. The length of the CDR3 is 15 residues. V dropped 5 bases and J dropped 7 bases, with 20 bases sitting between them. The CDR3 here is CASSHRTWGLRTQYF. The CDR3 bases are TGTGCCAGCAGTCATCGGACGTGGGGCCTGAGGACCCAGTACTTC.

V usage is TRBV7-9 and J usage is TRBJ2-3, with TRBD2 as a possible D gene (6 bases). V lost 5 bases and J lost 3, with 18 bases in between. This CDR3 is 16 amino acids long. Germline V gene data show CDR1 as SEHNR and CDR2 as FQNEAQ (reference sequence). CDR3 in amino acids: CASSLSGAPPTDTQYF. CDR3 coding DNA: TGTGCCAGCAGCCTTAGCGGTGCCCCTCCTACAGATACGCAGTATTTT.

V gene TRBV18 combines with J gene TRBJ1-2; 9 bases line up with TRBD1. The V segment lost 4 bases and the J segment 2 bases; nucleotides outside the gene matches: 5. The CDR3 is 15 amino acids. The germline V gene has CDR1 KGHSH and CDR2 LQKENI. Here the CDR3 reads CASSRDGTGNYGYTF. In nucleotides, the CDR3 is TGTGCCAGCTCACGTGATGGGACAGGGAACTATGGCTACACCTTC.